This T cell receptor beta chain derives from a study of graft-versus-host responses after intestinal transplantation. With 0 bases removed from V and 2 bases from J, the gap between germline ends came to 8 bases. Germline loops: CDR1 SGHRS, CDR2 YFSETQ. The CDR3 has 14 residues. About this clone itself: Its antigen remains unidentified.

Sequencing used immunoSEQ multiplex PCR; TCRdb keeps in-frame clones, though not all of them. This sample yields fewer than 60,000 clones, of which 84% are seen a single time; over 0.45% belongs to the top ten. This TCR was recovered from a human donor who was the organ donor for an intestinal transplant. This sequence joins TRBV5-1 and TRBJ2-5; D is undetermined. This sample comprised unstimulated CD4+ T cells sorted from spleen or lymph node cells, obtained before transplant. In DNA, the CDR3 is TGCGCCAGCAGCTTGGCCTCGAAGCAAGAGACCCAGTACTTC. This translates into CASSLASKQETQYF.